The rows below give T cell receptor beta chains drawn from one sample of a study of blood T cell repertoires in COVID-19. Produced via immunoSEQ multiplex PCR; TCRdb's table is partial and in-frame only. Here the sample spans under 350,000 clones, under 90% being singletons. The sequencing input was peripheral blood. All receptors come from a woman under 40 with COVID-19, enrolled during active disease. CDR3s include the opening cysteine and the closing phenylalanine or tryptophan. Each record gives: D gene, J gene, clone size, V gene, CDR3 DNA, CDR3 protein. A D gene is named only where the DNA matches it firmly. Clone size, where shown, is once, few, many, or a class for clones that have expanded.

D: NA
J: TRBJ1-2
size: once
V: TRBV11-2
DNA: TGTGCCAGCAGCGTACTGACAGAATCCTATGGCTACACCTTC
CDR3: CASSVLTESYGYTF

D: NA
J: TRBJ2-3
size: NA
V: TRBV6-5
DNA: TGTGCCAGCAGTTACTCTGGAGGGTTGGATACGCAGTATTTT
CDR3: CASSYSGGLDTQYF

D: TRBD1
J: TRBJ1-5
size: once
V: TRBV19
DNA: TGTGCCAGTAGGGCGACAGGGTCCGGGAGCAATCAGCCCCAGCATTTT
CDR3: CASRATGSGSNQPQHF

D: NA
J: TRBJ1-2
size: NA
V: TRBV6-5
DNA: TGTGCCAGCAGCCCAAAAGTGGGCAGGGTGTCCACCTTC
CDR3: CASSPKVGRVSTF

D: TRBD2
J: TRBJ2-3
size: NA
V: TRBV9
DNA: TGTGCCAGCAGCGCTTACCGGGGGGGCCGCACAGATACGCAGTATTTT
CDR3: CASSAYRGGRTDTQYF

D: TRBD2
J: TRBJ2-5
size: NA
V: TRBV15
DNA: TGTGCCACCAGCAGAGAGTCTAGCGGCGCAGAGACCCAGTACTTC
CDR3: CATSRESSGAETQYF

D: NA
J: TRBJ2-5
size: NA
V: TRBV12-3/TRBV12-4
DNA: TGTGCCAGCAGGAGCTCTATAGAGACCCAGTACTTC
CDR3: CASRSSIETQYF

D: NA
J: TRBJ2-2
size: NA
V: TRBV7-2
DNA: TGTGCCAGCAGCTTAGCGGAGGGAAGAGCCACCGGGGAGCTGTTTTTT
CDR3: CASSLAEGRATGELFF

D: TRBD2
J: TRBJ2-3
size: NA
V: TRBV5-1
DNA: TGCGCCAGTTCTAGCGGACCCACAGATACGCAGTATTTT
CDR3: CASSSGPTDTQYF

D: TRBD2
J: TRBJ2-3
size: NA
V: TRBV7-3
DNA: TGTGCCAGCAGCCCCAGACTAGCGCGGAGATTCACAGATACGCAGTATTTT
CDR3: CASSPRLARRFTDTQYF

D: TRBD1
J: TRBJ2-2
size: NA
V: TRBV5-1
DNA: TGCGCCAGCAGCTTGTTAGGGCCAGGGGGCACCGGGGAGCTGTTTTTT
CDR3: CASSLLGPGGTGELFF

D: NA
J: TRBJ2-6
size: NA
V: TRBV27
DNA: TGTGCCAGCAGTTTATCGGAGGTCTCTGGGGCCAACGTCCTGACTTTC
CDR3: CASSLSEVSGANVLTF

D: TRBD1
J: TRBJ2-1
size: NA
V: TRBV9
DNA: TGTGCCAGCAGCGCCCGGGACAGAACCTACAATGAGCAGTTCTTC
CDR3: CASSARDRTYNEQFF

D: NA
J: TRBJ2-7
size: NA
V: TRBV23-1
DNA: TGCGCCAGCAGCCATGGTACGGGAAGCTACGAGCAGTACTTC
CDR3: CASSHGTGSYEQYF

D: TRBD1
J: TRBJ1-1
size: NA
V: TRBV30
DNA: TGTGCCTTTACCACAGGGGCAGGGAACGCTTTCTTT
CDR3: CAFTTGAGNAFF

D: NA
J: TRBJ2-2
size: NA
V: TRBV6-2/TRBV6-3
DNA: TGTGCCAGCAGTTACTCGTTCCAGGGCACCGGGGAGCTGTTTTTT
CDR3: CASSYSFQGTGELFF

D: TRBD1
J: TRBJ1-6
size: few
V: TRBV6-6
DNA: TGTGCCAGCAGTCAACCGGGACAGGGGGGGAGTAATTCACCCCTCCACTTT
CDR3: CASSQPGQGGSNSPLHF

D: NA
J: TRBJ2-2
size: NA
V: TRBV5-6
DNA: TGTGCCAGCAGCTTTATCACCGGGGAGCTGTTTTTT
CDR3: CASSFITGELFF

D: NA
J: TRBJ2-1
size: few
V: TRBV29-1
DNA: TGCAGCGTTGTAACGGCTAGCGAGGCGTTCGGGGCGGGGTTCTTC
CDR3: CSVVTASEAFGAGFF

D: NA
J: TRBJ1-2
size: NA
V: TRBV21-1
DNA: TGTGCCAGCAGCCCTAGGACAGGGAGTTTTGGGAACTATGGCTACACCTTC
CDR3: CASSPRTGSFGNYGYTF

D: NA
J: TRBJ1-2
size: NA
V: TRBV7-8
DNA: TGTGCCAGCAGCTTAGATTCCCTTCCTGGGGGGGGCCTAAGGTATGGCTACACCTTC
CDR3: CASSLDSLPGGGLRYGYTF

D: NA
J: TRBJ2-1
size: NA
V: TRBV7-8
DNA: TGTGCCAGCAGCTACCGGACTGCGGGGAATGAGCAGTTCTTC
CDR3: CASSYRTAGNEQFF

D: TRBD1
J: TRBJ1-1
size: NA
V: TRBV19
DNA: TGTGCCAGTAGTATCCCCGCAGGGGGCACTGAAGCTTTCTTT
CDR3: CASSIPAGGTEAFF

D: NA
J: TRBJ2-3
size: NA
V: TRBV3-1/TRBV3-2
DNA: TGTGCCAGCAGCCCGACTAGTACCAGCACAGATACGCAGTATTTT
CDR3: CASSPTSTSTDTQYF

D: NA
J: TRBJ1-1
size: NA
V: TRBV12-2
DNA: TGTGCAAGTCGCCCAACCCCACGGGTGGTGAACACTGAAGCTTTCTTT
CDR3: CASRPTPRVVNTEAFF

D: NA
J: TRBJ2-1
size: NA
V: TRBV21-1
DNA: TGTGCCAGCAGCAAAAGGAGTCTAGCGGGGAAGTATGAGCAGTTCTTC
CDR3: CASSKRSLAGKYEQFF

D: NA
J: TRBJ2-5
size: many
V: TRBV15
DNA: TGTGCCACGGGGGGTCAAGAGACCCAGTACTTC
CDR3: CATGGQETQYF